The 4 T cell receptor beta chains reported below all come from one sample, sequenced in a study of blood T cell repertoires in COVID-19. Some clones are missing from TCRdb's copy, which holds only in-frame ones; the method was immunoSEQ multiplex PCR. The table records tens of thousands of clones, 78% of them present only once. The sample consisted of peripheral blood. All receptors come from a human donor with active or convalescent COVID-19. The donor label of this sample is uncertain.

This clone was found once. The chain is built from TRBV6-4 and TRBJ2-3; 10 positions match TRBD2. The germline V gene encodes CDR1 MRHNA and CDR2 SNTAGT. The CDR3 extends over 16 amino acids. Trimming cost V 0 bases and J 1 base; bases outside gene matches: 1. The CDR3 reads CASSDSGTSGTDTQYF. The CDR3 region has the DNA TGTGCCAGCAGTGACTCCGGGACTAGCGGCACAGATACGCAGTATTTT.

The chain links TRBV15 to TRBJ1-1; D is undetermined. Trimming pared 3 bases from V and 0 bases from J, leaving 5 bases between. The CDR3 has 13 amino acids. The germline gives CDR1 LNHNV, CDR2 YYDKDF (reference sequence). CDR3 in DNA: TGTGCCACCAGCAGTCCAGTGAACACTGAAGCTTTCTTT. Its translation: CATSSPVNTEAFF.

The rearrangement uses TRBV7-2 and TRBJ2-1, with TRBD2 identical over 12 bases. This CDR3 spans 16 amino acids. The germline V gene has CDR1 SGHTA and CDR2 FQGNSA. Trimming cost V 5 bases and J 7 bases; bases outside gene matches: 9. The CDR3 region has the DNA TGTGCCAGCAGCCAGACTAGCGGGGGTTTCGAGAATGAGCAGTTCTTC. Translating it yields CASSQTSGGFENEQFF.

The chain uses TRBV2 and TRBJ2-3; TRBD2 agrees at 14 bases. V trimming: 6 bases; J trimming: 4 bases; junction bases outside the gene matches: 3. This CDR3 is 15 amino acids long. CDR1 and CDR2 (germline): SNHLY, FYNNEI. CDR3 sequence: CASRPGLAGADTQYF. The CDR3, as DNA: TGTGCCAGCAGGCCGGGACTAGCGGGAGCAGATACGCAGTATTTT.